Following are 11 T cell receptor beta chains from one sample sequenced in a study of blood T cells in healthy people across ages. Primed by a sample-barcoded 5' primer and a J-beta primer mix, a second PCR proceeded for 7 to 11 cycles. One entry per CDR3 protein results from TCRdb running MiXCR on the 5' RACE reads. The sample lists some 1,500,000 distinct CDR3 sequences, roughly 43% occurring once. The sequenced sample was blood. Receptors were obtained from a young woman in good health.

This chain links TRBV29-1 with TRBJ1-1; no definite D call. Trimming stripped 7 bases from V and 4 bases from J, with 7 bases between. This CDR3 is built from 10 residues. Germline CDR1 SQVTM, CDR2 ANQGSEA. The CDR3 protein is CSGFSTEAFF. The CDR3 DNA is TGCAGCGGATTCAGCACTGAAGCTTTCTTT.

The chain employs TRBV20-1 and TRBJ2-5, with D uncertain. Looked up from germline, CDR1 is DFQATT and CDR2 is SNEGSKA (reference sequence). The CDR3 is made up of 12 amino acids. Deletions cut 4 bases from V and 5 bases from J, with 11 bases between. Written as DNA, the CDR3 is TGCAGTGCTATCCCCACCGGGGAGACCCAGTACTTC. Translated: CSAIPTGETQYF.

There are a few counts of this clonotype. J is TRBJ2-7 and V is TRBV6-1; 10 bases are shared with TRBD1. The CDR3 spans 17 residues. The V and J ends lost 4 bases and 0 bases, in that order; junction bases with no gene match: 9. Germline lookup yields CDR1 MNHNS and CDR2 SASEGT. The CDR3: CASSVTGQGTSSYEQYF. CDR3 nucleotide sequence: TGTGCCAGCAGTGTCACGGGACAGGGGACAAGCTCCTACGAGCAGTACTTC.

V is TRBV10-3 and J is TRBJ2-3; D is uncertain. Trimming left V 3 bases short and J 5 bases short, with 6 bases between. Germline CDR1 is ENHRY and CDR2 is SYGVKD. The CDR3 is 12 residues long. The DNA of the CDR3 is TGTGCCATCAGTGAAGCCGAAGATACGCAGTATTTT. Amino acid sequence: CAISEAEDTQYF.

The chain joins TRBV15 to TRBJ2-2; TRBD2 is a possible D gene (6 bases). The CDR3 totals 14 residues. Trimming stripped 6 bases from V and 3 bases from J, with 11 bases between. Germline V gene lookup returns CDR1 LNHNV and CDR2 YYDKDF (reference sequence). This CDR3 is CATRGDSYTGELFF. For the CDR3, the DNA is TGTGCCACCAGAGGGGACTCCTACACCGGGGAGCTGTTTTTT.

V is TRBV20-1 and J is TRBJ2-3; D gene uncertain. Trimming shortened V by 3 bases and J by 1 base, and 11 bases separated the two germline ends. CDR3 size: 14 residues. CDR1 and CDR2 from the germline V gene are DFQATT and SNEGSKA (reference sequence). The CDR3 nucleotides are TGCAGTGCTAGGCGGTCTACTGGCACAGATACGCAGTATTTT. It encodes CSARRSTGTDTQYF.

In DNA, the CDR3 is TGTGCCAGCAGCGTGCTCCCGGTGGCGGGGGGGCAAGATACGCAGTATTTT. This gives the protein CASSVLPVAGGQDTQYF. The chain recombines TRBV9 with TRBJ2-3, with 9 bases fitting TRBD2. The CDR3 consists of 17 residues. Germline trimming cut 2 bases from V and 5 bases from J; bases unmatched to any gene: 12. Germline V gene lookup returns CDR1 SGDLS and CDR2 YYNGEE.

This clonotype was counted only a few times. This chain joins TRBV27 and TRBJ2-7; D possibly uses TRBD1 or TRBD2 (6 bases each). This CDR3 has 14 amino acids. The V end lost 5 bases, the J end lost 4 bases, and 15 bases lay between the germline ends. Germline V lookup: CDR1 MNHEY, CDR2 SMNVEV (reference sequence). The CDR3, as DNA: TGTGCCAGCAGTCCCGGGGGACACCCATACGAGCAGTACTTC. The encoded protein is CASSPGGHPYEQYF.

At least ten counts were recorded for this clonotype. This chain links TRBV12-3 or TRBV12-4 with TRBJ2-3; the match to TRBD1 covers 10 bases. The J segment lost 5 bases and the V segment lost 7 bases, leaving 6 bases of the junction unmatched. The CDR3 is 14 amino acids. The CDR3 coding sequence is TGTGCCAGCATTCCGGACAGGGGGAAAGATACGCAGTATTTT. It translates to CASIPDRGKDTQYF.

This clonotype occurred a few times. The chain recombines TRBV7-9 with TRBJ2-3; TRBD2 is a possible D gene (5 bases). This CDR3 region has 16 residues. The V gene lost 5 bases and the J gene lost 0 bases, with 15 bases spanning the gap. Germline-derived CDR1 and CDR2 are SEHNR and FQNEAQ (reference sequence). CDR3 loop: CASSQDEGFSTDTQYF. For the CDR3, the DNA is TGTGCCAGCAGCCAAGACGAGGGATTCAGCACAGATACGCAGTATTTT.

This clonotype was recorded a few times. J is TRBJ1-4 and V is TRBV27, with a possible D match to TRBD1 (5 bases). CDR1 and CDR2 (germline): MNHEY, SMNVEV (reference sequence). The CDR3 is 13 amino acids. Deletions cut 5 bases from V and 8 bases from J, with 12 bases between. In nucleotides, the CDR3 is TGTGCCAGCAGTAAACAGGTTTGGGAAAAACTGTTTTTT. It is translated as CASSKQVWEKLFF. The full variable domain, with the rest looked up from reference TRBV27 and TRBJ1-4, is EAQVTQNPRYLITVTGKKLTVTCSQNMNHEYMSWYRQDPGLGLRQIYYSMNVEVTDKGDVPEGYKVSRKEKRNFPLILESPSPNQTSLYFCASSKQVWEKLFFGSGTQLSVL.